This entry concerns a single TCR beta chain. This clone was detected only a few times. It lacks a known antigen. No much larger clone exists at a distance of one base, and base qualities are not known. This specimen comes from a study of T cell changes during pregnancy in multiple sclerosis (dated by TCRdb to about 2019). About the study as a whole: The study looked at changes in the T cell repertoire across pregnancy in women with multiple sclerosis.

At the junction V is shortened by 1 base and J by 4 bases, with 13 bases in between. The germline V gene specifies MGHRA as CDR1 and YSYEKL as CDR2. Inclusive of the bounding cysteine and phenylalanine, the CDR3 is 15 residues long. Left in the record is the CDR3 DNA by itself, 45 bases read in frame from the first base. The library was obtained by the immunoSEQ multiplex PCR assay. TCRdb stores this immuneACCESS table with in-frame sequences only. Part of the clones is absent; in the studies checked, under half of the shortfall reflects unresolved V genes, and no reason is known for the rest. This sample comprises more than 65,000 clones, more than 85% of them detected only once. The ten largest account for about 2.5% of the sample.

The material sequenced was peripheral blood, taken in the first trimester of pregnancy. This TCR was sampled from a female donor with multiple sclerosis, enrolled in a pregnancy study. The receptor chain draws on TRBV4-1 and TRBJ1-2, with the D gene uncertain. The DNA is TGCGCCAGCAGCCAAGGAGCACAAGCGTCCTATGGCTACACCTTC. This encodes CASSQGAQASYGYTF.